This TCR beta chain was retrieved from a study of blood T cell repertoires in COVID-19 (dated by TCRdb to about 2020). For context, the study as a whole: The collaborator samples originated in the United States, Italy and Spain and spanned the acute and convalescent phases of COVID-19. The material from the prospective study consisted of cDNA or gDNA derived from T cells, B-cell-depleted T cells, or PBMCs. The dataset comprised deeply sampled blood TCRbeta repertoires from subjects exposed to, actively infected with, or recovered from COVID-19. The repertoires were released in a freely available public database meant as a resource for research on the immune response to SARS-CoV-2. The samples were drawn from two sources: the first 160 participants of the ongoing ImmuneRACE study, and over 950 subjects contributed by 6 global collaborators. A de-identified subject ID, COVID-19 status, age in years and sex were almost always included in the sample metadata. Where available, HLA class I and class II types were taken from metadata supplied by the sample provider and were not determined by assay-based typing.

From the cysteine up to the phenylalanine, the CDR3 has a length of 13 residues. Just CDR3 DNA is preserved here, 39 bases in frame from base 1. V was cut back by 3 bases and J by 5 bases, leaving a gap of 10 bases between them. Results the study describes overall, beyond this receptor: The amount of clinical and demographic metadata varied by source and participant and was provided uncurated.

Whole blood was collected in K2EDTA tubes by collaborating institutions according to the institutions' own protocols. Collaborator samples were shipped for TCRbeta analysis as frozen whole blood, isolated PBMCs, or DNA extracted from either sample type. As regards this clone: Its antigen is currently not known. Per-base quality was not reported, and no clone a single base away is much larger than it.

TCRbeta CDR3 regions were amplified from genomic DNA using the immunoSEQ Assay, a bias-controlled multiplex PCR. As for how the authors treated the data: The number of nucleated cells in each sample was estimated from the amplification of reference gene primers within the assay. To quantify the absolute abundance of each unique TCRbeta CDR3 rearrangement, sequence reads were collapsed and filtered. Productive Simpson clonality was computed per sample as the square root of Simpson's diversity index over productive rearrangements. TCRdb mirrors the immuneACCESS table, restricted to in-frame sequences. Some clones are absent from its copies; in checked studies, under half trace to an unresolved V gene, and the reason for the others is unknown. The DNA gave D and trimming, while V, J and clone size come from that table. The sample contains some 14,000 clones, 83% of them found a single time. The ten top clones hold around 25% of the sample.

Recombination connected TRBV12-3 or TRBV12-4 to TRBJ1-1; a tentative D match to TRBD1 spans 6 bases. This receptor was taken from a woman between 55 and 75 years old with acute or convalescent COVID-19. Specimen: peripheral blood. The CDR3 loop reads CASSFRGGTEAFF. The DNA sequence is TGTGCCAGCAGTTTCAGGGGAGGGACTGAAGCTTTCTTT.